This T cell receptor beta chain derives from a study of blood T cell repertoires in COVID-19. On the study more broadly: COVID-19 samples from acute and convalescent phases originated in the United States, Italy and Spain. T cells, B-cell-depleted T cells, or PBMCs supplied cDNA or gDNA.

There are a few counts of this clone. Authors' analysis steps: Estimation of nucleated cell counts relied on the amplification of reference gene primers. TCRdb's copy holds only in-frame clones and misses some; the assay was immunoSEQ multiplex PCR. Clone size and V and J calls were adopted from that table, with D and trimming inferred from the DNA. Here the sample spans some 52,000 clones, 89% being singletons. CDR1 is SEHNR and CDR2 is FQNEAQ in the germline V gene (reference sequence). V was clipped by 5 bases and J by 5 bases, with 12 bases between them. This CDR3 region has 13 residues. The sequence derives from a man between 60 and 75 years old with active COVID-19. The sequenced sample was peripheral blood. The chain is built from TRBV7-9 and TRBJ2-5; D gene uncertain. In DNA form, the CDR3 reads TGTGCCAGCAGCAACGCTCCTACCGAGACCCAGTACTTC. This sequence encodes CASSNAPTETQYF.